Each of the 32 T cell receptor beta chains below was sequenced from the same sample in a study of OX40 agonist ivuxolimab in advanced cancers. The protocol was immunoSEQ multiplex PCR, while the TCRdb copy is restricted to in-frame clones and leaves out a portion. The sample lists over 65,000 clones; around 93% were seen once. The specimen was CD4+ or CD8+ T cells sorted from blood, collected in a trial of the OX40 agonist ivuxolimab. The receptors come from an adult with an advanced solid tumor such as melanoma, head and neck, liver or kidney cancer.

The chain recombines TRBV6-1 with TRBJ2-1; the match to TRBD1 covers 9 bases. Germline V gives CDR1 MNHNS, CDR2 SASEGT. The length of the CDR3 is 20 residues. V lost 3 bases, J lost 3 bases, and 18 bases stayed unmatched. This CDR3 reads CASSDALSDRGKRGYNEQFF. CDR3 nucleotides: TGTGCCAGCAGTGATGCCCTATCGGACAGGGGTAAAAGAGGCTACAATGAGCAGTTCTTC.

The chain carries TRBV19 and TRBJ2-7; no clear D gene. The CDR3 length is 15 residues. Germline CDR1 and CDR2: LNHDA and SQIVND (reference sequence). The V gene lost 3 bases and the J gene lost 0 bases, with 12 bases spanning the gap. In DNA form, the CDR3 reads TGTGCCAGTAGTATGCGATCAACAAGCTCCTACGAGCAGTACTTC. As protein: CASSMRSTSSYEQYF. The entire variable domain, with the rest obtained from reference TRBV19 and TRBJ2-7, is as follows: DGGITQSPKYLFRKEGQNVTLSCEQNLNHDAMYWYRQDPGQGLRLIYYSQIVNDFQKGDIAEGYSVSREKKESFPLTVTSAQKNPTAFYLCASSMRSTSSYEQYFGPGTRLTVT.

This clone turned up a few times. V gene TRBV7-9 combines with J gene TRBJ2-3; 7 positions match TRBD1. Unmatched junction bases numbered 13, after V lost 5 bases and J lost 5 bases. CDR1 and CDR2 from the germline V gene are SEHNR and FQNEAQ (reference sequence). The CDR3 runs 16 residues. This CDR3 reads CASSRDRERGGDTQYF. CDR3 in DNA: TGTGCCAGCAGCCGTGACAGGGAGCGAGGTGGAGATACGCAGTATTTT.

The chain combines TRBV28 with TRBJ2-1; D is ambiguous. Germline CDR1 is MDHEN and CDR2 is SYDVKM. V lost 2 bases and J lost 8, with 10 bases in between. The CDR3 loop spans 13 amino acids. The CDR3 region is CASSLRLLDEQFF. The CDR3 bases are TGTGCCAGCAGTTTAAGGCTCCTCGATGAGCAGTTCTTC.

The rearrangement joins TRBV7-2 to TRBJ2-7; no reliable D call. V shed 5 bases and J shed 3 bases, with 11 bases lying between them. This CDR3 region has 13 residues. Germline loops: CDR1 SGHTA, CDR2 FQGNSA. The CDR3 DNA follows: TGTGCCAGCAGCCCCCAGACGTTCTACGAGCAGTACTTC. Translation: CASSPQTFYEQYF.

The gene calls are TRBV6-6 and TRBJ1-2, with D unclear. CDR1 is MNHNY and CDR2 is SVGAGI in the germline V gene (reference sequence). The ends were cut back, 2 bases at V and 3 bases at J, with 4 bases in the middle. This CDR3 is 12 amino acids long. CDR3 DNA: TGTGCCAGCAGTTACCGGGACTATGGCTACACCTTC. This sequence encodes CASSYRDYGYTF.

This clone was found once. V gene TRBV18 combines with J gene TRBJ2-7, with 9 bases aligning to TRBD1. Germline CDR1 is KGHSH and CDR2 is LQKENI. This CDR3 is built from 16 residues. V gave up 3 bases and J gave up 1 base; unmatched junction bases: 7. The CDR3 region has the DNA TGTGCCAGCTCACCTTCGGACAGGGGTCTTTCCTACGAGCAGTACTTC. Translation gives CASSPSDRGLSYEQYF.

This chain connects TRBV27 to TRBJ2-1; no reliable D call. V lost 3 bases and J 4 bases, leaving 22 bases between the germline ends. The germline gives CDR1 MNHEY, CDR2 SMNVEV (reference sequence). CDR3 length: 18 amino acids. The CDR3 spells CASSLVGKAISLYNEQFF. The DNA of the CDR3 is TGTGCCAGCAGTTTGGTTGGGAAGGCGATTTCGTTGTACAATGAGCAGTTCTTC.

This sequence joins TRBV2 and TRBJ2-7; D not certain. Trimming shortened V by 9 bases and J by 4 bases, and 22 bases separated the two germline ends. Germline lookup yields CDR1 SNHLY and CDR2 FYNNEI. The CDR3 has 15 amino acids. As DNA, the CDR3 is TGTGCCAGGAGAGTGGAGCGAGCCGCCTCTTACGAGCAGTACTTC. Its translation: CARRVERAASYEQYF.

The rearrangement links TRBV9 to TRBJ1-3; 7 positions agree with TRBD1. The CDR3 has 15 residues. Germline values: CDR1 SGDLS, CDR2 YYNGEE. Germline trimming cut 0 bases from V and 3 bases from J; bases unmatched to any gene: 3. The DNA of the CDR3 is TGTGCCAGCAGCGTAGAGGGGACAGTTGGAAACACCATATATTTT. It yields the protein CASSVEGTVGNTIYF. Full variable domain (remainder filled in from reference TRBV9 and TRBJ1-3): DSGVTQTPKHLITATGQRVTLRCSPRSGDLSVYWYQQSLDQGLQFLIQYYNGEERAKGNILERFSAQQFPDLHSELNLSSLELGDSALYFCASSVEGTVGNTIYFGEGSWLTVV.

The chain joins TRBV28 to TRBJ1-2; TRBD1 matches 9 bases. CDR3 length: 17 amino acids. V lost 6 bases, J lost 8 bases, and 19 bases stayed unmatched. Germline V gene data show CDR1 as MDHEN and CDR2 as SYDVKM. Written as DNA, the CDR3 is TGTGCCAGCAGAGGACCGGGACAGGGTCTTGCGTTGGAAGGCTACACCTTC. It codes for CASRGPGQGLALEGYTF.

J is TRBJ2-5 and V is TRBV5-4; D is uncertain. CDR1 is SGHNT, CDR2 YYREEE, per germline (reference sequence). V was clipped by 5 bases and J by 1 base, with 12 bases between them. This CDR3 contains 14 residues. CDR3 in amino acids: CASSSVLGQETQYF. CDR3 bases: TGTGCCAGCAGTAGTGTCTTAGGCCAAGAGACCCAGTACTTC.

The chain combines TRBV10-3 with TRBJ2-4, with 9 nucleotides matching TRBD1. The junction had 9 bases not matched to a gene; V was cut back by 10 bases and J by 8 bases. In germline, CDR1 is ENHRY, CDR2 SYGVKD. The CDR3 has 13 amino acids. CDR3 sequence reads: CATRTGEGDIQYF. The DNA of the CDR3 is TGTGCCACCCGGACAGGGGAAGGGGACATTCAGTACTTC.

The rearrangement joins TRBV25-1 to TRBJ1-5, with a weak D call TRBD1 (5 bases). V was trimmed by 7 bases and J by 4 bases, leaving 11 bases between them. CDR3 length: 13 residues. Germline V gene lookup returns CDR1 MGHDK and CDR2 SYGVNS. The CDR3 is CASTGGGNQPQHF. CDR3 nucleotide sequence: TGTGCCAGCACCGGTGGGGGAAATCAGCCCCAGCATTTT.

This chain joins TRBV23-1 and TRBJ2-7; D may match TRBD1 or TRBD2 (5 bases each). TRBV23-1 is an open reading frame, and its role is uncertain. V was pared by 6 bases and J by 3 bases, with 15 bases between. The CDR3 spans 14 residues. The DNA of the CDR3 is TGCGCCAGCAGCCGGGAAGGGGCCATCTACGAGCAGTACTTC. Protein product: CASSREGAIYEQYF.

The gene calls are TRBV7-8 and TRBJ1-4; 11 nucleotides match TRBD1. V shed 4 bases, J shed 8 bases, and the junction held 9 bases outside the gene matches. Germline lookup yields CDR1 SGHVS and CDR2 FQNEAQ. The CDR3 loop spans 16 amino acids. This CDR3 reads CASSSDLDRGQEKLFF. CDR3 nucleotides: TGTGCCAGCAGCTCCGACCTGGACAGGGGGCAAGAAAAACTGTTTTTT.

The J gene is TRBJ2-1, the V gene TRBV2, with TRBD2 matching over 10 bases. Germline CDR1 is SNHLY and CDR2 is FYNNEI. CDR3 length: 14 amino acids. V was pared by 8 bases and J by 4 bases, with 5 bases of the junction left unmatched. The DNA of the CDR3 is TGTGCCAGCGGGGGACTAGCGCGATACAATGAGCAGTTCTTC. Amino acid sequence: CASGGLARYNEQFF.

The chain links TRBV30 to TRBJ1-1; 9 nucleotides agree with TRBD1. The V and J ends lost 0 bases and 6 bases, in that order; junction bases with no gene match: 5. The CDR3 loop spans 14 amino acids. Germline CDR1 is GTSNPN and CDR2 is SVGIG (reference sequence). DNA of the CDR3: TGTGCCTGGAGTGTGGGGACAGGGCAGTCTGAAGCTTTCTTT. Translating gives CAWSVGTGQSEAFF.

J is TRBJ2-7 and V is TRBV7-2; no clear D. Germline loops: CDR1 SGHTA, CDR2 FQGNSA. The CDR3 has 15 amino acids. Trimming took off 2 bases at V and 0 bases at J, with 11 bases between the two ends. In DNA form, the CDR3 reads TGTGCCAGCAGCTTATTAACCCAGAGCTCCTACGAGCAGTACTTC. Translation gives CASSLLTQSSYEQYF.

This rearrangement joins TRBV21-1 to TRBJ2-1. TRBV21-1 represents a pseudogene. There are 15 residues in the CDR3. CDR3 protein: CASSKKEDQANEQFF. As DNA, the CDR3 is TGTGCCAGCAGCAAAAAAGAGGACCAAGCGAATGAGCAGTTCTTC.

The gene calls are TRBV7-9 and TRBJ2-3, with 9 bases identical to TRBD2. CDR1 and CDR2 (germline): SEHNR, FQNEAQ (reference sequence). V lost 7 bases and J lost 3; bases outside the gene matches: 8. The CDR3 spans 15 residues. The chain's CDR3 is CASIPDLAGTDTQYF. The CDR3 DNA is TGTGCCAGCATCCCGGATCTAGCGGGAACAGATACGCAGTATTTT.

The rearrangement uses TRBV10-3 and TRBJ2-5, with 8 bases fitting TRBD1. CDR3 length: 15 amino acids. Per the germline V gene, CDR1 is ENHRY and CDR2 is SYGVKD. V shed 6 bases, J shed 3 bases, and the junction held 9 bases outside the gene matches. The CDR3 region is CAISAVGTGEETQYF. CDR3 DNA: TGTGCCATCAGCGCTGTCGGGACAGGAGAAGAGACCCAGTACTTC.

This rearrangement joins TRBV5-8 to TRBJ2-5; unclear D gene. V was trimmed by 0 bases and J by 7 bases, leaving 13 bases between them. The CDR3 length is 14 residues. Germline lookup yields CDR1 SGHTS and CDR2 YDEGEE. CDR3 in amino acids: CASSLVGGLGTQYF. The DNA for the CDR3 is TGTGCCAGCAGCTTGGTGGGTGGCCTCGGGACCCAGTACTTC. The whole variable domain, filled in from reference TRBV5-8 and TRBJ2-5, reads EAGVTQSPTHLIKTRGQQATLRCSPISGHTSVYWYQQALGLGLQFLLWYDEGEERNRGNFPPRFSGRQFPNYSSELNVNALELEDSALYLCASSLVGGLGTQYFGPGTRLLVL.

This clone was counted once. V is TRBV7-9 and J is TRBJ2-6, with D unresolved. Germline V lookup: CDR1 SEHNR, CDR2 FQNEAQ (reference sequence). This CDR3 comprises 18 residues. V shed 2 bases and J shed 1 base, with 15 bases lying between them. CDR3 bases: TGTGCCAGCAGCTTACCCTTCACAAGTTCATCTGGGGCCAACGTCCTGACTTTC. Protein sequence: CASSLPFTSSSGANVLTF.

This chain links TRBV5-4 with TRBJ2-3, with 8 nucleotides matching TRBD1. The V segment lost 4 bases and the J segment 4 bases; nucleotides outside the gene matches: 17. From germline, CDR1 is SGHNT and CDR2 YYREEE (reference sequence). This CDR3 spans 18 amino acids. The CDR3 loop reads CASSAGQGFLGSADTQYF. The CDR3 bases are TGTGCCAGCAGCGCAGGACAGGGATTCTTGGGCAGCGCAGATACGCAGTATTTT.

This sequence joins TRBV29-1 and TRBJ2-7; the D gene is possibly TRBD1 (5 bases). The V gene's germline CDR1 is SQVTM and CDR2 ANQGSEA. Trimming pared 7 bases from V and 6 bases from J, leaving 16 bases between. The CDR3 totals 12 residues. CDR3 sequence: CSAQLSGAEQYF. CDR3 sequence (DNA): TGCAGCGCACAGCTTTCTGGGGCCGAGCAGTACTTC.

DNA for the CDR3: TGTGCCAGCAGCCCCCCCAGGGGTGCGGGCCCCACAGATACGCAGTATTTT. Translating it yields CASSPPRGAGPTDTQYF. The chain carries TRBV7-2 and TRBJ2-3; tentative D call: TRBD1 (6 bases). V lost 5 bases and J lost 2, with 20 bases in between. CDR1 SGHTA and CDR2 FQGNSA come from the germline V gene. The CDR3 sequence is 17 residues long.

Here the CDR3 reads CASSVGLPPQETQYF. The CDR3 region has the DNA TGTGCCAGCAGCGTAGGTCTCCCCCCCCAAGAGACCCAGTACTTC. V gene TRBV9 combines with J gene TRBJ2-5; no firm D call. Between the trimmed V and J ends, which lost 0 bases and 1 base, there was a span of 10 bases. Per germline, CDR1 SGDLS and CDR2 YYNGEE. This CDR3 contains 15 residues.

The V call is TRBV7-9, the J call TRBJ2-7; no definite D call. This CDR3 contains 13 residues. Germline values: CDR1 SEHNR, CDR2 FQNEAQ (reference sequence). V was trimmed by 1 base and J by 4 bases, leaving 8 bases between them. CDR3 protein: CASSLDAMYEQYF. The CDR3 DNA reads as TGTGCCAGCAGCTTAGATGCAATGTACGAGCAGTACTTC.

The J gene is TRBJ2-1, the V gene TRBV12-5; D possibly corresponds to TRBD1 (6 bases). With 7 bases removed from V and 10 bases from J, the gap between germline ends came to 11 bases. The V gene's germline CDR1 is LGHNT and CDR2 FRNRAP. The CDR3 is made up of 11 amino acids. The CDR3: CASALDSEQFF. In DNA, the CDR3 is TGTGCTAGTGCGTTGGACAGCGAGCAGTTCTTC.

This clone was detected once. One end of the junction does not line up with germline, which may come from a read error. The chain has TRBV30 and TRBJ2-1; 7 nucleotides line up with TRBD2. Germline values: CDR1 GTSNPN, CDR2 SVGIG (reference sequence). There are 14 residues in the CDR3. CDR3 coding DNA: TGTGCCTGGAGTGGAAAAATGATAAGAGGGAGGGTACTCTTC. This sequence encodes CAWSGKMIRGRVLF.

This chain connects TRBV4-3 to TRBJ1-6; tentative D call: TRBD1 (5 bases). CDR3 size: 14 residues. The germline V and J ends were trimmed by 0 bases and 7 bases, with 7 bases remaining between them. Germline CDR1 LGHNA, CDR2 YSLEER. CDR3 protein: CASSQERGNSPLHF. CDR3 DNA sequence: TGCGCCAGCAGCCAAGAAAGGGGAAATTCACCCCTCCACTTT.